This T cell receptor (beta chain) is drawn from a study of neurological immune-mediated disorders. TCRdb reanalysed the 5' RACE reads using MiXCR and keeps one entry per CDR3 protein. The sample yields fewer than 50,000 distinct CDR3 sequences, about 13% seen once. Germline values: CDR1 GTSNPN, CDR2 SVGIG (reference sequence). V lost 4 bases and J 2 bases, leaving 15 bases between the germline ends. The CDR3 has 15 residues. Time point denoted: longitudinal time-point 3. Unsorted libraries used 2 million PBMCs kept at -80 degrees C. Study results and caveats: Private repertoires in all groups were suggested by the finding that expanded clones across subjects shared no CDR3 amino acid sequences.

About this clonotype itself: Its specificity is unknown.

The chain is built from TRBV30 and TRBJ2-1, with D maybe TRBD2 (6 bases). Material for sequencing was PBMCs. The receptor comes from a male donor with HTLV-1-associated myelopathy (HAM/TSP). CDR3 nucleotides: TGTGCCTGGAACCGAGTTTCGGGGGCCTACAATGAGCAGTTCTTC. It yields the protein CAWNRVSGAYNEQFF.